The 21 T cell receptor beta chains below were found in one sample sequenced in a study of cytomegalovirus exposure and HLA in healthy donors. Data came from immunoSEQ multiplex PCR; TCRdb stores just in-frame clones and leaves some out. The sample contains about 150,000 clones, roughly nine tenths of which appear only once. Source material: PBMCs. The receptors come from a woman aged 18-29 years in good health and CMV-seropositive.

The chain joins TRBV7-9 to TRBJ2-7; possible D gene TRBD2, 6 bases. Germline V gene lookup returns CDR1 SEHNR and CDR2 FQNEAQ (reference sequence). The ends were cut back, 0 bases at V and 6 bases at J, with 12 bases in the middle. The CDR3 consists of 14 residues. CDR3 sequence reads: CASSLAGGRREQYF. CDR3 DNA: TGTGCCAGCAGCTTAGCGGGAGGCCGTCGCGAGCAGTACTTC.

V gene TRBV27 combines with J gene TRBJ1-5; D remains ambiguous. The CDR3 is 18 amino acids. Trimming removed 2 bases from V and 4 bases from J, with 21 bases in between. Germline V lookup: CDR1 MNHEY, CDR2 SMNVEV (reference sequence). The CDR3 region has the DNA TGTGCCAGCAGTTTACCCCCTCGACGGCGGAGGACGAATCAGCCCCAGCATTTT. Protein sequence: CASSLPPRRRRTNQPQHF.

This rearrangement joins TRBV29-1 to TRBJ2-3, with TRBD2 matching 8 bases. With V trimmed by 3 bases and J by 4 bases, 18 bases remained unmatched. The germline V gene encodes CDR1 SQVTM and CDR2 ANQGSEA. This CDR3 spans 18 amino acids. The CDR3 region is CSVEPSRAGGVQADTQYF. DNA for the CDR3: TGCAGCGTTGAGCCGAGCCGGGCGGGAGGTGTACAAGCAGATACGCAGTATTTT.

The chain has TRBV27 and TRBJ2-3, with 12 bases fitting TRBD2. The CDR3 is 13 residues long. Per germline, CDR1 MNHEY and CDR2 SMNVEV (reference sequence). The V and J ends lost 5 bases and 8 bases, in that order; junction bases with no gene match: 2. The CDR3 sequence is CASSRTSGVTQYF. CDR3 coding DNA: TGTGCCAGCAGTCGGACTAGCGGGGTTACGCAGTATTTT.

This chain's CDR3 is CASRRTGGTDTQYF. In nucleotides, the CDR3 is TGTGCCAGCAGGAGGACAGGGGGCACAGATACGCAGTATTTT. The V gene is TRBV6-5, the J gene TRBJ2-3, with 9 bases identical to TRBD1. This CDR3 has 14 amino acids. Looked up from germline, CDR1 is MNHEY and CDR2 is SVGAGI. Trimming at V came to 6 bases and at J to 1 base, leaving 2 bases not matched to a gene.

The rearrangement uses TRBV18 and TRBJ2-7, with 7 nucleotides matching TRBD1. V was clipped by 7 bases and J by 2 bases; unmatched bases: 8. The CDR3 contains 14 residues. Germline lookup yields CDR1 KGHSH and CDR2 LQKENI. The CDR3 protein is CASLSGTDAYEQYF. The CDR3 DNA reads TGTGCCAGCTTATCCGGGACAGACGCCTACGAGCAGTACTTC.

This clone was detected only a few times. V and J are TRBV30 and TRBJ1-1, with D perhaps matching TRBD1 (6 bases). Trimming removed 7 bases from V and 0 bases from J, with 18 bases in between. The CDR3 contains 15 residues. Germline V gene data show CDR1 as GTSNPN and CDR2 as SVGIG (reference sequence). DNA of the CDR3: TGTGCCTTCGCCCGGGGACATAACATGAACACTGAAGCTTTCTTT. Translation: CAFARGHNMNTEAFF.

The CDR3 sequence: CASSYSQGSNGELFF. DNA of the CDR3: TGTGCCAGCAGTTATAGCCAGGGCAGTAACGGGGAGCTGTTTTTT. V and J are TRBV6-5 and TRBJ2-2, with a possible D match to TRBD1 (5 bases). Trimming removed 3 bases from V and 7 bases from J, with 15 bases in between. Germline V gene sequence: CDR1 MNHEY, CDR2 SVGAGI. The CDR3 has 15 residues.

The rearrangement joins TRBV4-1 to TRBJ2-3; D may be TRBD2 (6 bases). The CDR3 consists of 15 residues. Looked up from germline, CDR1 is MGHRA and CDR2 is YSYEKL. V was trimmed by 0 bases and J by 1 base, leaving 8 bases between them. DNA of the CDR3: TGCGCCAGCAGCCAAGATCCGGGGGGCACAGATACGCAGTATTTT. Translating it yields CASSQDPGGTDTQYF.

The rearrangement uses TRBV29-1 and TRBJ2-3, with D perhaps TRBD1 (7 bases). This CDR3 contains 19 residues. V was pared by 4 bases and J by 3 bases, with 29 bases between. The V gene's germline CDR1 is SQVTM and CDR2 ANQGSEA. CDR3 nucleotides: TGCAGCGTTGGCGACAGGGAGGACGGGAAGAGAGGATGGACAGATACGCAGTATTTT. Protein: CSVGDREDGKRGWTDTQYF.

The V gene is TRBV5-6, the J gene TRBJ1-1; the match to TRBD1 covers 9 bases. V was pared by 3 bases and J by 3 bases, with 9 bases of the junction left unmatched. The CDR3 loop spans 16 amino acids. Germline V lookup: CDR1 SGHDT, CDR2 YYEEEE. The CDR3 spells CASSWSLGQGDTEAFF. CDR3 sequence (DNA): TGTGCCAGCAGCTGGAGCTTGGGACAGGGAGACACTGAAGCTTTCTTT.

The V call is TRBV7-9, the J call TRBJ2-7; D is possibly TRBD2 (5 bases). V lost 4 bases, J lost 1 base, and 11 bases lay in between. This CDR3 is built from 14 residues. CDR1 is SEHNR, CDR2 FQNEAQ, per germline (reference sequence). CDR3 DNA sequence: TGTGCCAGCAGCTCGACCGGAGGTTCCTACGAGCAGTACTTC. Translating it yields CASSSTGGSYEQYF.

The CDR3 loop reads CSARSNTEAFF. Written as DNA, the CDR3 is TGCAGTGCTAGATCTAACACTGAAGCTTTCTTT. This rearrangement joins TRBV20-1 to TRBJ1-1; D uncertain. Trimming removed 2 bases from V and 2 bases from J, with 3 bases in between. Germline V gene data show CDR1 as DFQATT and CDR2 as SNEGSKA (reference sequence). This CDR3 is 11 amino acids long.

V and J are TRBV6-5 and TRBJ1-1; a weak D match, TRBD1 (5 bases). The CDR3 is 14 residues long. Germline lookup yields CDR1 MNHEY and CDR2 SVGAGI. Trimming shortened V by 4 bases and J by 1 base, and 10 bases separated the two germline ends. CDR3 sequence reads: CASSFWGRNTEAFF. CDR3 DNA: TGTGCCAGCAGTTTCTGGGGCCGGAACACTGAAGCTTTCTTT.

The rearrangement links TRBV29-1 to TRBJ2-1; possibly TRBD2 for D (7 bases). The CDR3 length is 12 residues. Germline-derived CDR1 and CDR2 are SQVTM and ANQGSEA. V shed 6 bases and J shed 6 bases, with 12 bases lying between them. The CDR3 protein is CSVGGLTNEQFF. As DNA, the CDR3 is TGCAGCGTAGGGGGACTAACCAATGAGCAGTTCTTC.

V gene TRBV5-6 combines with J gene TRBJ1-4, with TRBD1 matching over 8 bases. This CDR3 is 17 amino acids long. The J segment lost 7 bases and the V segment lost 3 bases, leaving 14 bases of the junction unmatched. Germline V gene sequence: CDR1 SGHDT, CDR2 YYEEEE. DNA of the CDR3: TGTGCCAGCAGCTCCGTCATCCGGAGACAGGGGCCTGAAAAACTGTTTTTT. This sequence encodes CASSSVIRRQGPEKLFF.

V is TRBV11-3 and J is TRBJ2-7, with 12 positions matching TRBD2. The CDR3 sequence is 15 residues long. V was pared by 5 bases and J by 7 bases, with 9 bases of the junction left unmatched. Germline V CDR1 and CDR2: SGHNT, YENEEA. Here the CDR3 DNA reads TGTGCCAGCAGCATCTGGACTAGCGGGAATTATGAGCAGTACTTC. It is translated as CASSIWTSGNYEQYF.

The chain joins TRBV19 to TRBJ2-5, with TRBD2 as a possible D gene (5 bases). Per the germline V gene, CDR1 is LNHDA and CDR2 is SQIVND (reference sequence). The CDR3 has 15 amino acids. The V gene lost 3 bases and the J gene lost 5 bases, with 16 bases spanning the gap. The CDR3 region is CASSIGYDRGETQYF. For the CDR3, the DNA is TGTGCCAGTAGTATTGGGTACGATAGAGGGGAGACCCAGTACTTC.

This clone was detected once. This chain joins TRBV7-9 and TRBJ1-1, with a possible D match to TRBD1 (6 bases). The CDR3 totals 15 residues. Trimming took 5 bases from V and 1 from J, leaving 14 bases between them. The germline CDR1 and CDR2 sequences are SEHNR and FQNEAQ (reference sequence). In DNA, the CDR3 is TGTGCCAGCAGCCAGGGGTCTGGGGGGAACACTGAAGCTTTCTTT. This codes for CASSQGSGGNTEAFF.

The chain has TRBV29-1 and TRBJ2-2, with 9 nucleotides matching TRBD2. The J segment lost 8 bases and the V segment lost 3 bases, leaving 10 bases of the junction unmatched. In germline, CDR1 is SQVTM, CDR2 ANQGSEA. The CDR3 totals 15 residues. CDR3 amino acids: CSVDRAGGPWGELFF. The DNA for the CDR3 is TGCAGCGTTGATCGGGCGGGAGGGCCTTGGGGGGAGCTGTTTTTT.

In DNA, the CDR3 is TGTGCCACCAGCCGTTCCTACGGACTCGCGAGCGAGCAGTACTTC. Its protein is CATSRSYGLASEQYF. The chain has TRBV15 and TRBJ2-7; perhaps TRBD2 as D (5 bases). The germline gives CDR1 LNHNV, CDR2 YYDKDF (reference sequence). CDR3 length equals 15 residues. The ends were cut back, 5 bases at V and 6 bases at J, with 20 bases in the middle.